This passage covers 9 T cell receptor beta chains from one sample sequenced in a study of blood T cells in healthy people across ages. For the second PCR, which ran for roughly 7 to 11 cycles, a sample-barcoded 5' primer and a J-beta primer mix were used. Each CDR3 protein is one row after TCRdb ran MiXCR on the 5' RACE reads. The sample shows 1.2 million to 1.5 million distinct CDR3 sequences, approximately 59% of them seen only once. The sequenced sample consisted of blood. The source is a young man in good health.

This sequence joins TRBV29-1 and TRBJ2-2; 7 bases are a match to TRBD1. Germline trimming cut 4 bases from V and 6 bases from J; bases unmatched to any gene: 2. The length of the CDR3 is 12 residues. The germline V gene has CDR1 SQVTM and CDR2 ANQGSEA. The CDR3 nucleotides read TGCAGCGTTGCAGGGGGAGCCGGGGAGCTGTTTTTT. Translation: CSVAGGAGELFF.

The chain employs TRBV7-9 and TRBJ1-2; D is perhaps TRBD1 (5 bases). Trimming removed 5 bases from V and 8 bases from J, with 15 bases in between. CDR1 is SEHNR, CDR2 FQNEAQ, per germline (reference sequence). The CDR3 consists of 13 residues. CDR3 in amino acids: CASSDGTLGGYTF. The CDR3 DNA reads TGTGCCAGCAGCGACGGGACTCTAGGGGGCTACACCTTC. The whole variable domain, remainder taken from reference TRBV7-9 and TRBJ1-2, is DTGVSQNPRHKITKRGQNVTFRCDPISEHNRLYWYRQTLGQGPEFLTYFQNEAQLEKSRLLSDRFSAERPKGSFSTLEIQRTEQGDSAMYLCASSDGTLGGYTFGSGTRLTVV.

In its sample, this clonotype was seen a few times. The chain employs TRBV10-1 and TRBJ2-1; D unresolved. The CDR3 extends over 13 amino acids. V lost 3 bases and J lost 7, with 10 bases in between. CDR1 and CDR2 from the germline V gene are WNHNN and SYGVQD (reference sequence). The CDR3 region is CASSDPGRNEQFF. DNA of the CDR3: TGCGCCAGCAGTGACCCTGGACGGAATGAGCAGTTCTTC.

The J gene is TRBJ1-2, the V gene TRBV15, with D possibly TRBD1 on 5 matching bases. The length of the CDR3 is 13 residues. Germline V gene data show CDR1 as LNHNV and CDR2 as YYDKDF (reference sequence). V was pared by 5 bases and J by 4 bases, with 11 bases between. The CDR3 sequence: CATSVGAGYGYTF. The CDR3 nucleotides read TGTGCCACCAGCGTCGGGGCGGGCTATGGCTACACCTTC. Filled out from reference TRBV15 and TRBJ1-2, the complete variable domain reads DAMVIQNPRYQVTQFGKPVTLSCSQTLNHNVMYWYQQKSSQAPKLLFHYYDKDFNNEADTPDNFQSRRPNTSFCFLDIRSPGLGDTAMYLCATSVGAGYGYTFGSGTRLTVV.

The V and J genes are TRBV6-1 and TRBJ2-5, with D possibly TRBD2 on 5 matching bases. V dropped 6 bases and J dropped 0 bases, with 11 bases sitting between them. This CDR3 contains 14 residues. Germline CDR1 reads MNHNS; CDR2 reads SASEGT. CDR3 sequence (DNA): TGTGCCAGCAGATTAACTAGTAACCAAGAGACCCAGTACTTC. Translation: CASRLTSNQETQYF.

The chain joins TRBV20-1 to TRBJ1-4; D uncertain. V lost 2 bases, J lost 7 bases, and 11 bases lay in between. Per germline, CDR1 DFQATT and CDR2 SNEGSKA (reference sequence). CDR3 length: 13 amino acids. CDR3 amino acids: CSARPLQLEKLFF. The CDR3 DNA reads as TGCAGTGCTAGACCCCTTCAGCTTGAAAAACTGTTTTTT.

The rearrangement joins TRBV20-1 to TRBJ2-1, with D perhaps assigned TRBD1 or TRBD2 (5 bases each). The CDR3 covers 15 residues. The V gene's germline CDR1 is DFQATT and CDR2 SNEGSKA (reference sequence). The V end lost 3 bases, the J end lost 2 bases, and 14 bases lay between the germline ends. This CDR3 reads CSASPFGATYNEQFF. The CDR3 DNA reads as TGCAGTGCTAGTCCCTTCGGGGCGACCTACAATGAGCAGTTCTTC.

This clonotype has only a few counts. The chain has TRBV3-1 and TRBJ1-1; D is ambiguous. This CDR3 contains 14 residues. The germline CDR1 and CDR2 sequences are LGHDT and YNNKEL (reference sequence). Trimming left V 2 bases short and J 1 base short, with 8 bases between. In DNA form, the CDR3 reads TGTGCCAGCAGCCAACGCGGGTCGAACACTGAAGCTTTCTTT. Amino acid sequence: CASSQRGSNTEAFF.

This rearrangement joins TRBV10-3 to TRBJ2-1, with 13 bases matching TRBD2. The CDR3 is made up of 16 amino acids. CDR1 and CDR2 (germline): ENHRY, SYGVKD. Trimming cost V 2 bases and J 4 bases; bases outside gene matches: 2. The CDR3 reads CAISEEGLAGYNEQFF. Written as DNA, the CDR3 is TGTGCCATCAGTGAGGAGGGACTAGCGGGATACAATGAGCAGTTCTTC.